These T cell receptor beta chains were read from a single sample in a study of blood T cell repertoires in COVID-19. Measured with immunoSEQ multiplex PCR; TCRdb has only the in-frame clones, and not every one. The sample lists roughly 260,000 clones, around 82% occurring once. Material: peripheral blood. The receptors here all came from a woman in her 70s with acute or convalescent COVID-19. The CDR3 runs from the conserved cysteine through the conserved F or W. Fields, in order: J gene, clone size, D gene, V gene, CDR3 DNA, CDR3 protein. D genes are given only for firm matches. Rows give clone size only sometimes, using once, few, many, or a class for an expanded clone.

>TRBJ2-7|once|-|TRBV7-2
TGTGCCAGCAGCTTAGGGGGCCAGGGTCGATCCTACGAGCAGTACTTC
CASSLGGQGRSYEQYF
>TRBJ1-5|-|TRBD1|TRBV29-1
TGCAGCGTGACAGGGCACGGGCAGCCCCAGCATTTT
CSVTGHGQPQHF
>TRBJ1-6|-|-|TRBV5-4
TGTGCCAGCAGCTTGTTCTCGCGGGCGGGAAATAATTCACCCCTCCACTTT
CASSLFSRAGNNSPLHF
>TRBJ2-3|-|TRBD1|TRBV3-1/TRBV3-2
TGTGCCAGCAGCCAAGGGACAGGGTCGGCAGATACGCAGTATTTT
CASSQGTGSADTQYF
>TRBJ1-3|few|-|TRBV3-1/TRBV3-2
TGTGCCAGCAGCCCTACCGGGGGGGGCGGAAACACCATATATTTT
CASSPTGGGGNTIYF
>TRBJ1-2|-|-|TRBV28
TGTGCCAGCCTCTTATCGGGGAGACGGGGATCCTACTATGGCTACACCTTC
CASLLSGRRGSYYGYTF
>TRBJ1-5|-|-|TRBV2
TGTGCCAGCAGTGAATTGGGGAGGGGAGGGCAGCCCCAGCATTTT
CASSELGRGGQPQHF
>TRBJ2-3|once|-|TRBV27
TGTGCCAGCAGTTTATCTGCGGGGGCCAGCACAGATACGCAGTATTTT
CASSLSAGASTDTQYF
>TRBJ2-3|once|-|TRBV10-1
TGCGCCAGCAGTGGACAGGTGACCACAGATACGCAGTATTTT
CASSGQVTTDTQYF
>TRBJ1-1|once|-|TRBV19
TGTGCCAGTAGTCCGACCGAAGCTGGGGGGGACACTGAAGCTTTCTTT
CASSPTEAGGDTEAFF
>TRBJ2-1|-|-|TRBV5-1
TGCGCCAGCAGCCCGGACAGTTCTCCCTCCTACAATGAGCAGTTCTTC
CASSPDSSPSYNEQFF
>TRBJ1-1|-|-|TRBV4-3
TGCGCCAGCAGCCAAGATCACAGGTTTGAAGCTTTCTTT
CASSQDHRFEAFF
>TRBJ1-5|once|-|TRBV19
TGTGCCAGTAGGCCTCAGGGCACTAGCAATCAGCCCCAGCATTTT
CASRPQGTSNQPQHF
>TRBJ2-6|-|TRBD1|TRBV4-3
TGCGCCAGCAGCCAATACGAACAGGGGTCTACCTCTGGGGCCAACGTCCTGACTTTC
CASSQYEQGSTSGANVLTF
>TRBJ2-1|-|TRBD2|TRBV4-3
TGCGCCAGCAGCCAAGGGTCGGGGGGGCGAGTCTCCTACAATGAGCAGTTCTTC
CASSQGSGGRVSYNEQFF
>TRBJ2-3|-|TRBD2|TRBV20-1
TGCAGTGCTAGTGAACAGCGGGGCTATACGCAGTATTTT
CSASEQRGYTQYF
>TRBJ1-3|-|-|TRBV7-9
TGTGCCAGCAGCTCCAGGGGATTGGGAAACACCATATATTTT
CASSSRGLGNTIYF
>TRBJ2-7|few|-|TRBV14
TGTGCCAGCAGCCAACTACTAGTCACCGAGCAGTACTTC
CASSQLLVTEQYF
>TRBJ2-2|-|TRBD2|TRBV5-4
TGTGTCAGCAGCCCGGGAGGAGCCGGGGAGCTGTTTTTT
CVSSPGGAGELFF
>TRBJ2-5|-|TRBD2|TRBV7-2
TGTGCCAGCAGCTTAGTCCCCGGACTAGGGCAAGAGACCCAGTACTTC
CASSLVPGLGQETQYF
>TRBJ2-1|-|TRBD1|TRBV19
TGTGCCAGTAGTAGGGACAGGGCCTACAATGAGCAGTTCTTC
CASSRDRAYNEQFF
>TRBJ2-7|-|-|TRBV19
TGTGCCAGTAGTATAGAGCGATCTTACGAGCAGTACTTC
CASSIERSYEQYF
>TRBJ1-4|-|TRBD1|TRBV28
TGTGCCAGCAGCCTTCCGGGACAGAGGGCCGGGTCAGAAAAACTGTTTTTT
CASSLPGQRAGSEKLFF
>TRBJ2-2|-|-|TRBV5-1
TGCGCCAGCAGCTTGGGGCAGAACACCGGGGAGCTGTTTTTT
CASSLGQNTGELFF
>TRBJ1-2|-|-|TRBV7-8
TGTGCCAGCAATGGGTTGGCAGTGCCGAGGGCCTATGGCTACACCTTC
CASNGLAVPRAYGYTF
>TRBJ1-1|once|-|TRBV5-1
TGCGCCAGCAGCATCGGACAGCCGATGAACACTGAAGCTTTCTTT
CASSIGQPMNTEAFF
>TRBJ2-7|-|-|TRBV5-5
TGTGCCAGCAGCCTTCAACGGGTGGACGAGCAGTACTTC
CASSLQRVDEQYF
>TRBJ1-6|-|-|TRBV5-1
TGCGCCAGCAGCTTGGAGCAGGATTTCCATTCACCCCTCCACTTT
CASSLEQDFHSPLHF
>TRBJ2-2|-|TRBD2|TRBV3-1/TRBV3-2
TGTGCCAGCAGTCTCGGACTAGCTACCACCGGGGAGCTGTTTTTT
CASSLGLATTGELFF
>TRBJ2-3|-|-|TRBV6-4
TGTGCCAGCAGCTCGACATACACAGATACGCAGTATTTT
CASSSTYTDTQYF
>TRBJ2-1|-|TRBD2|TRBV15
TGTGCCACCAGCAGAGCTCTAGCGGGGGAAAAGTTCTTC
CATSRALAGEKFF
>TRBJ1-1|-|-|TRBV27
TGTGCCAGCAGTTTTGGAGGGGTTACTGAAGCTTTCTTT
CASSFGGVTEAFF
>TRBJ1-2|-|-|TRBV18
TGTGCCAGCTCGCCTCAGTTGACAGTTACGAACACCTTC
CASSPQLTVTNTF
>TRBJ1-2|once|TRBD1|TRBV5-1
TGCGCCAGCAGCTTGGGAGGGACAGGAACCTATGGCTACACCTTC
CASSLGGTGTYGYTF
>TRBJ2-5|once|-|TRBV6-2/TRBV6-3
TGTGCCAGCAGTCGGACATTGTACCAAGAGACCCAGTACTTC
CASSRTLYQETQYF
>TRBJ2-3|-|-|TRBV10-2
TGCGCCAGCAGCCGCTTGTCTAGCACAGATGCGCAGTATTTT
CASSRLSSTDAQYF
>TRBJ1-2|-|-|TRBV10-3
TGTGCCATCAGCTCGGACAGATATGGCTACACCTTC
CAISSDRYGYTF
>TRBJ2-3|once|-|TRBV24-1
TGTGCCACCAGCCCAGGAAGTAGCACAGATACGCAGTATTTT
CATSPGSSTDTQYF
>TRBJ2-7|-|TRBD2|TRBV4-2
TGTGCCAGCAGCCAACTAGCGGGGGGGGCCTACGAGCAGTACTTC
CASSQLAGGAYEQYF
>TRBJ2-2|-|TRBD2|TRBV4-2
TGTGCCAGCAGCCACGGCGGACTAGCGGGGGGGCCGGCCGGGGAGCTGTTTTTT
CASSHGGLAGGPAGELFF
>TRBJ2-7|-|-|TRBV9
TGTGCCAGCAGCGTAGCTGGGCAGGGTAGGGGCGAGCAGTACTTC
CASSVAGQGRGEQYF
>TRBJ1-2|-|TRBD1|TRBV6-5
TGTGCCAGCATTAGGGGACAGGGTGGGGGCTACACCTTC
CASIRGQGGGYTF
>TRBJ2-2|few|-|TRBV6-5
TGTGCCAGCAGCACAACAGGGACCGGGGAGCTGTTTTTT
CASSTTGTGELFF
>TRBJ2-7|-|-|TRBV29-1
TGCAGCGTTGAAAGGGAGTCGGGCTACGAGCAGTACTTC
CSVERESGYEQYF
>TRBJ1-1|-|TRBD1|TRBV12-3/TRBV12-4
TGTGCCAGCAGCCGACAGGGGAACACTGAAGCTTTCTTT
CASSRQGNTEAFF
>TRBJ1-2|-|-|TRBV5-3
TGTGCCAGAAGCTCCTCAGGGATCTATGGCTACACCTTC
CARSSSGIYGYTF
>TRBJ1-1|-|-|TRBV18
TGTGCCACCCTTCGGAGCTGGGGGGTAGGAACTGAAGCTTTCTTT
CATLRSWGVGTEAFF